This is a list of T cell receptor beta chains from one sample in a study of graft-versus-host responses after intestinal transplantation. Generated by immunoSEQ multiplex PCR, the TCRdb table keeps only in-frame clones and is missing some. The sample shows tens of thousands of clones, 88% of them seen only once. These receptors have no identified antigens. Sequenced here: unstimulated CD4+ T cells sorted from spleen or lymph node cells, sampled before transplant. These receptors were collected from a human donor who was the organ donor for an intestinal transplant. Each CDR3 is given with its conserved first and last residue. Fields, in order: D gene, V gene, J gene, clone size, CDR3 protein, CDR3 DNA. A D gene is named only where the DNA matches it firmly. The size field is filled for only some rows; it gives once, few, many or a size class.

d_gene: TRBD1
v_gene: TRBV7-2
j_gene: TRBJ1-2
abundance: once
CDR3aa: CASSLPAQGPYGYTF
CDR3nt: TGTGCCAGCAGCTTGCCCGCACAGGGGCCCTATGGCTACACCTTC

d_gene: NA
v_gene: TRBV7-9
j_gene: TRBJ2-7
abundance: NA
CDR3aa: CASSLVAGRGGHEQYF
CDR3nt: TGTGCCAGCAGCTTAGTAGCAGGAAGGGGTGGCCACGAGCAGTACTTC

d_gene: TRBD1
v_gene: TRBV18
j_gene: TRBJ2-1
abundance: NA
CDR3aa: CASSPQGANNEQFF
CDR3nt: TGTGCCAGCTCACCACAGGGGGCGAACAATGAGCAGTTCTTC

d_gene: NA
v_gene: TRBV7-2
j_gene: TRBJ2-2
abundance: NA
CDR3aa: CASSFVAANTGELFF
CDR3nt: TGTGCCAGCAGCTTCGTAGCAGCGAACACCGGGGAGCTGTTTTTT

d_gene: NA
v_gene: TRBV6-5
j_gene: TRBJ1-1
abundance: NA
CDR3aa: CASTNQATEAFF
CDR3nt: TGTGCCAGCACCAATCAGGCCACTGAAGCTTTCTTT

d_gene: NA
v_gene: TRBV6-1
j_gene: TRBJ2-6
abundance: NA
CDR3aa: CASGTLSSGANVLTF
CDR3nt: TGTGCCAGCGGTACTCTGAGCTCTGGGGCCAACGTCCTGACTTTC

d_gene: NA
v_gene: TRBV2
j_gene: TRBJ2-1
abundance: NA
CDR3aa: CASSSQGNEQFF
CDR3nt: TGTGCCAGCAGTTCCCAGGGAAATGAGCAGTTCTTC

d_gene: NA
v_gene: TRBV7-2
j_gene: TRBJ1-3
abundance: NA
CDR3aa: CASSLETVSGNTIYF
CDR3nt: TGTGCCAGCAGCTTAGAGACAGTCTCTGGAAACACCATATATTTT

d_gene: TRBD1
v_gene: TRBV30
j_gene: TRBJ1-5
abundance: NA
CDR3aa: CAWSGGTGEDQPQHF
CDR3nt: TGTGCCTGGAGTGGTGGGACAGGGGAGGATCAGCCCCAGCATTTT

d_gene: NA
v_gene: TRBV28
j_gene: TRBJ2-5
abundance: NA
CDR3aa: CASSFGGTRRETQYF
CDR3nt: TGTGCCAGCAGTTTTGGGGGCACCCGGAGGGAGACCCAGTACTTC

d_gene: TRBD2
v_gene: TRBV6-5
j_gene: TRBJ2-1
abundance: NA
CDR3aa: CASRLSSGGYNEQFF
CDR3nt: TGTGCCAGCAGGCTGTCTAGCGGGGGGTACAATGAGCAGTTCTTC

d_gene: TRBD1
v_gene: TRBV7-6
j_gene: TRBJ2-7
abundance: NA
CDR3aa: CASSPKPGQSYEQYF
CDR3nt: TGTGCCAGCAGCCCCAAACCGGGACAGTCCTACGAGCAGTACTTC

d_gene: NA
v_gene: TRBV28
j_gene: TRBJ1-5
abundance: NA
CDR3aa: CASSLRAPLNQPQHF
CDR3nt: TGTGCCAGCAGTTTGAGGGCTCCCCTCAATCAGCCCCAGCATTTT

d_gene: NA
v_gene: TRBV7-2
j_gene: TRBJ2-2
abundance: NA
CDR3aa: CASRASPGDTGELFF
CDR3nt: TGTGCCAGCAGGGCCAGTCCCGGGGACACCGGGGAGCTGTTTTTT

d_gene: NA
v_gene: TRBV25-1
j_gene: TRBJ2-1
abundance: NA
CDR3aa: CASSGRIGGEQFF
CDR3nt: TGTGCCAGCAGTGGACGGATAGGGGGTGAGCAGTTCTTC

d_gene: NA
v_gene: TRBV9
j_gene: TRBJ2-5
abundance: few
CDR3aa: CASSGGRVETQYF
CDR3nt: TGTGCCAGCAGCGGGGGGCGCGTGGAGACCCAGTACTTC

d_gene: NA
v_gene: TRBV5-1
j_gene: TRBJ1-2
abundance: NA
CDR3aa: CASSLALTNYGYTF
CDR3nt: TGCGCCAGCAGCTTGGCCCTGACAAACTATGGCTACACCTTC

d_gene: TRBD2
v_gene: TRBV9
j_gene: TRBJ2-5
abundance: once
CDR3aa: CASSQTSGQETQYF
CDR3nt: TGTGCCAGCAGCCAAACTAGCGGGCAAGAGACCCAGTACTTC

d_gene: NA
v_gene: TRBV28
j_gene: TRBJ2-5
abundance: NA
CDR3aa: CASISGGRETQYF
CDR3nt: TGTGCCAGCATTTCTGGGGGGAGAGAGACCCAGTACTTC

d_gene: TRBD2
v_gene: TRBV28
j_gene: TRBJ2-1
abundance: NA
CDR3aa: CASSPGGYNEQFF
CDR3nt: TGTGCCAGCAGTCCGGGGGGGTACAATGAGCAGTTCTTC

d_gene: TRBD2
v_gene: TRBV6-1
j_gene: TRBJ2-2
abundance: NA
CDR3aa: CASKAGATGELFF
CDR3nt: TGTGCCAGCAAAGCGGGGGCCACCGGGGAGCTGTTTTTT

d_gene: NA
v_gene: TRBV6-5
j_gene: TRBJ2-3
abundance: NA
CDR3aa: CASRRVNTDTQYF
CDR3nt: TGTGCCAGCCGGCGGGTAAACACAGATACGCAGTATTTT

d_gene: NA
v_gene: TRBV19
j_gene: TRBJ2-7
abundance: NA
CDR3aa: CASSIGGGAEQYF
CDR3nt: TGTGCCAGTAGTATTGGGGGGGGCGCCGAGCAGTACTTC

d_gene: TRBD1
v_gene: TRBV30
j_gene: TRBJ1-1
abundance: few
CDR3aa: CAWSVPFGTGNTEAFF
CDR3nt: TGTGCCTGGAGTGTACCCTTTGGGACAGGGAACACTGAAGCTTTCTTT

d_gene: TRBD1
v_gene: TRBV14
j_gene: TRBJ2-7
abundance: NA
CDR3aa: CASSHPQGAAYEQYF
CDR3nt: TGTGCCAGCAGCCACCCCCAGGGGGCCGCCTACGAGCAGTACTTC

d_gene: NA
v_gene: TRBV2
j_gene: TRBJ2-1
abundance: NA
CDR3aa: CASKTATSFDEQFF
CDR3nt: TGTGCCAGCAAGACCGCGACTAGTTTCGATGAGCAGTTCTTC

d_gene: NA
v_gene: TRBV4-1
j_gene: TRBJ1-1
abundance: NA
CDR3aa: CASSHPGRRTEAFF
CDR3nt: TGCGCCAGCAGCCATCCAGGCAGAAGGACTGAAGCTTTCTTT

d_gene: TRBD2
v_gene: TRBV5-5
j_gene: TRBJ2-4
abundance: NA
CDR3aa: CASSFAGVRDIQYF
CDR3nt: TGTGCCAGCAGCTTCGCGGGGGTGAGGGACATTCAGTACTTC

d_gene: TRBD1
v_gene: TRBV7-6
j_gene: TRBJ2-7
abundance: once
CDR3aa: CASSTGATYEQYF
CDR3nt: TGTGCCAGCAGTACAGGGGCCACGTACGAGCAGTACTTC

d_gene: NA
v_gene: TRBV6-5
j_gene: TRBJ1-6
abundance: few
CDR3aa: CASSYSDDSVKALYF
CDR3nt: TGTGCCAGCAGTTACTCGGATGACAGCGTAAAGGCCCTCTACTTT

d_gene: NA
v_gene: TRBV4-1
j_gene: TRBJ2-7
abundance: NA
CDR3aa: CASSHPLGEQYF
CDR3nt: TGCGCCAGCAGCCATCCCCTCGGGGAGCAGTACTTC

d_gene: NA
v_gene: TRBV27
j_gene: TRBJ1-1
abundance: once
CDR3aa: CASRGWEGTEAFF
CDR3nt: TGTGCCAGCAGAGGGTGGGAGGGCACTGAAGCTTTCTTT

d_gene: NA
v_gene: TRBV5-6
j_gene: TRBJ2-2
abundance: NA
CDR3aa: CASQENTGELFF
CDR3nt: TGTGCCAGTCAGGAGAACACCGGGGAGCTGTTTTTT

d_gene: TRBD2
v_gene: TRBV5-8
j_gene: TRBJ2-7
abundance: NA
CDR3aa: CASSSTGASGGASPYEQYF
CDR3nt: TGTGCCAGCAGTTCTACCGGGGCTAGCGGGGGGGCCTCCCCCTACGAGCAGTACTTC

d_gene: NA
v_gene: TRBV4-1
j_gene: TRBJ1-1
abundance: NA
CDR3aa: CASSQDLYRPNTEAFF
CDR3nt: TGCGCCAGCAGCCAAGATTTATACAGGCCGAACACTGAAGCTTTCTTT

d_gene: NA
v_gene: TRBV7-9
j_gene: TRBJ2-1
abundance: NA
CDR3aa: CASSTLASPGNEQFF
CDR3nt: TGTGCCAGCAGCACCCTCGCTAGCCCCGGTAATGAGCAGTTCTTC

d_gene: NA
v_gene: TRBV19
j_gene: TRBJ1-6
abundance: NA
CDR3aa: CASTPGPGSPLHF
CDR3nt: TGTGCCAGTACTCCCGGTCCGGGTTCACCCCTCCACTTT

d_gene: TRBD2
v_gene: TRBV28
j_gene: TRBJ2-7
abundance: NA
CDR3aa: CASRSRTSGRAGEQYF
CDR3nt: TGTGCCAGCAGAAGCCGGACTAGCGGGAGGGCCGGCGAGCAGTACTTC

d_gene: NA
v_gene: TRBV19
j_gene: TRBJ2-7
abundance: NA
CDR3aa: CASSMTGLVSYEQYF
CDR3nt: TGTGCCAGTAGTATGACGGGACTGGTATCCTACGAGCAGTACTTC

d_gene: NA
v_gene: TRBV29-1
j_gene: TRBJ2-5
abundance: NA
CDR3aa: CSVDSGFVGTQYF
CDR3nt: TGCAGCGTAGACTCGGGTTTTGTAGGGACCCAGTACTTC

d_gene: NA
v_gene: TRBV21-1
j_gene: TRBJ2-7
abundance: NA
CDR3aa: CASSKEAGDTHEQYF
CDR3nt: TGTGCCAGCAGCAAAGAGGCGGGGGATACCCACGAGCAGTACTTC

d_gene: TRBD2
v_gene: TRBV9
j_gene: TRBJ2-3
abundance: NA
CDR3aa: CASSRGLAETDTQYF
CDR3nt: TGTGCCAGCAGCCGTGGACTAGCGGAGACAGATACGCAGTATTTT

d_gene: NA
v_gene: TRBV11-2
j_gene: TRBJ2-5
abundance: NA
CDR3aa: CASSRSGETQYF
CDR3nt: TGTGCCAGCAGCCGGAGCGGAGAGACCCAGTACTTC

d_gene: NA
v_gene: TRBV27
j_gene: TRBJ2-7
abundance: NA
CDR3aa: CACGRVGSYEQYF
CDR3nt: TGTGCCTGTGGCAGGGTGGGTTCCTACGAGCAGTACTTC

d_gene: TRBD1
v_gene: TRBV2
j_gene: TRBJ1-2
abundance: NA
CDR3aa: CASSEGGAGYTF
CDR3nt: TGTGCCAGCAGCGAAGGGGGCGCTGGCTACACCTTC

d_gene: TRBD1
v_gene: TRBV28
j_gene: TRBJ1-4
abundance: NA
CDR3aa: CASSFGRGRPTNEKLFF
CDR3nt: TGTGCCAGCAGTTTCGGCAGGGGGCGACCAACTAATGAAAAACTGTTTTTT

d_gene: TRBD1
v_gene: TRBV2
j_gene: TRBJ1-3
abundance: NA
CDR3aa: CASSKQGTDGNTIYF
CDR3nt: TGTGCCAGCAGCAAACAGGGGACCGATGGAAACACCATATATTTT

d_gene: NA
v_gene: TRBV2
j_gene: TRBJ1-1
abundance: NA
CDR3aa: CASQRGGRAFF
CDR3nt: TGTGCCAGCCAACGCGGGGGCCGGGCTTTCTTT

d_gene: TRBD2
v_gene: TRBV27
j_gene: TRBJ2-7
abundance: NA
CDR3aa: CASSLFGGRATPYEQYF
CDR3nt: TGTGCCAGCAGTTTATTTGGCGGGAGGGCCACCCCCTACGAGCAGTACTTC

d_gene: NA
v_gene: TRBV4-2
j_gene: TRBJ1-6
abundance: NA
CDR3aa: CASSQSYRANSPLHF
CDR3nt: TGTGCCAGCAGCCAGTCGTACAGGGCGAATTCACCCCTCCACTTT

d_gene: TRBD1
v_gene: TRBV6-6
j_gene: TRBJ1-2
abundance: NA
CDR3aa: CASDRGQGYGYTF
CDR3nt: TGTGCCAGCGACAGGGGACAGGGCTACGGCTACACCTTC

d_gene: TRBD2
v_gene: TRBV28
j_gene: TRBJ2-3
abundance: NA
CDR3aa: CASSFRGGADTQYF
CDR3nt: TGTGCCAGCAGTTTTAGGGGAGGGGCAGATACGCAGTATTTT

d_gene: NA
v_gene: TRBV4-1
j_gene: TRBJ1-5
abundance: NA
CDR3aa: CASSLYPNQPQHF
CDR3nt: TGCGCCAGCAGCCTCTACCCTAATCAGCCCCAGCATTTT

d_gene: NA
v_gene: TRBV5-1
j_gene: TRBJ2-3
abundance: NA
CDR3aa: CASSWGVLGGVSTDTQYF
CDR3nt: TGCGCCAGCAGCTGGGGGGTATTGGGCGGGGTCAGCACAGATACGCAGTATTTT

d_gene: NA
v_gene: TRBV18
j_gene: TRBJ2-3
abundance: NA
CDR3aa: CASSPSSSTDTQYF
CDR3nt: TGTGCCAGCTCACCATCGTCTAGCACAGATACGCAGTATTTT

d_gene: NA
v_gene: TRBV7-2
j_gene: TRBJ2-3
abundance: NA
CDR3aa: CASSLTALRDTQYF
CDR3nt: TGTGCCAGCAGCCTAACTGCACTACGAGATACGCAGTATTTT

d_gene: TRBD1
v_gene: TRBV5-1
j_gene: TRBJ1-5
abundance: NA
CDR3aa: CASSLEGGTGGVWHF
CDR3nt: TGCGCCAGCAGCTTAGAGGGGGGGACAGGCGGTGTGTGGCATTTT

d_gene: NA
v_gene: TRBV27
j_gene: TRBJ2-5
abundance: NA
CDR3aa: CASSINREETQYF
CDR3nt: TGTGCCAGCAGTATTAACAGGGAAGAGACCCAGTACTTC